The rows below give T cell receptor beta chains drawn from one sample of a study of T cell responses to AZD1222 COVID-19 vaccine. Using immunoSEQ multiplex PCR, the repertoire was profiled, and TCRdb retains in-frame clones only, with some absent. The repertoire holds fewer than 95,000 clones, with roughly 90% as singletons. Sequencing was performed on peripheral blood, taken 28 days after the second AZD1222 dose. Every receptor here comes from an adult who received the AZD1222 COVID-19 vaccine. Each CDR3 is given with its conserved first and last residue. Each record gives: D gene, clone size, J gene, V gene, CDR3 protein, CDR3 DNA. A D gene is named only where the DNA matches it firmly. Clone size is stated in some rows and not others, as once, few, many or a class when expanded.

TRBD1	.	TRBJ2-7	TRBV7-9	CASTTGVYEQYF	TGTGCCAGCACCACAGGGGTCTACGAGCAGTACTTC
TRBD2	.	TRBJ2-1	TRBV7-9	CASRPSGTSGSSYNEQFF	TGTGCCAGCAGACCCTCCGGGACTAGCGGAAGCTCCTACAATGAGCAGTTCTTC
TRBD1	.	TRBJ1-3	TRBV2	CASTGQWSSGNTIYF	TGTGCCAGCACGGGACAGTGGAGCTCTGGAAACACCATATATTTT
TRBD2	.	TRBJ2-7	TRBV28	CASHPGVGGRINEQYF	TGTGCCTCCCACCCCGGAGTCGGCGGGAGAATCAACGAGCAGTACTTC
.	.	TRBJ1-1	TRBV5-1	CASSYYRNTEAFF	TGCGCCAGCAGCTATTACAGAAACACTGAAGCTTTCTTT
.	.	TRBJ2-3	TRBV5-1	CASSIDRGGGDTQYF	TGCGCCAGCAGCATCGACAGGGGAGGGGGAGATACGCAGTATTTT
.	.	TRBJ2-3	TRBV27	CAWNGGSDTQYF	TGTGCCTGGAACGGGGGCTCAGATACGCAGTATTTT
.	.	TRBJ2-3	TRBV9	CASSVQSLGDTQYF	TGTGCCAGCAGCGTTCAATCTTTGGGAGATACGCAGTATTTT
TRBD2	.	TRBJ2-7	TRBV3-1/TRBV3-2	CASSQGKRGSYEQYF	TGTGCCAGCAGCCAAGGAAAGCGGGGTTCCTACGAGCAGTACTTC
.	.	TRBJ1-1	TRBV2	CASRETGFTEAFF	TGTGCCAGCAGGGAGACAGGTTTCACTGAAGCTTTCTTT
TRBD2	.	TRBJ2-1	TRBV7-2	CASSLGWGTSGKFF	TGTGCCAGCAGCTTAGGGTGGGGGACTAGTGGTAAGTTCTTC
.	.	TRBJ1-1	TRBV9	CASSVGLGTAEAFF	TGTGCCAGCAGTGTGGGGCTGGGGACCGCTGAAGCTTTCTTT
.	once	TRBJ1-3	TRBV6-5	CASSYSSPLSGNTIYF	TGTGCCAGCAGTTACTCGAGCCCGCTCTCTGGAAACACCATATATTTT
TRBD1	.	TRBJ2-6	TRBV18	CASSPTGAGANVLTF	TGTGCCAGCTCACCTACAGGGGCTGGGGCCAACGTCCTGACTTTC
.	.	TRBJ1-5	TRBV18	CASSPPYSNQPQHF	TGTGCCAGCTCACCACCTTATAGCAATCAGCCCCAGCATTTT
.	.	TRBJ1-2	TRBV28	CASSLGQNNYGYTF	TGTGCCAGCAGTTTGGGCCAGAATAACTATGGCTACACCTTC
.	.	TRBJ1-3	TRBV3-1/TRBV3-2	CASSQSEAKTIYF	TGTGCCAGCAGCCAAAGTGAGGCCAAGACCATATATTTT
.	.	TRBJ2-1	TRBV5-1	CASSLAVSGYNEQFF	TGCGCCAGCAGCTTAGCAGTAAGTGGCTACAATGAGCAGTTCTTC
.	few	TRBJ2-7	TRBV11-3	CASSLVGTNQTYEQYF	TGTGCCAGCAGCTTAGTCGGGACGAATCAAACCTACGAGCAGTACTTC
.	.	TRBJ2-2	TRBV19	CASSVKGVGELFF	TGTGCCAGTAGTGTAAAAGGGGTCGGGGAGCTGTTTTTT
TRBD2	.	TRBJ2-1	TRBV23-1	CASSVPSGTEQFF	TGCGCCAGCAGTGTGCCTAGCGGGACTGAGCAGTTCTTC
TRBD2	.	TRBJ2-1	TRBV20-1	CSASRGTSGRYNEQFF	TGCAGTGCTAGTAGGGGGACTAGCGGGCGCTACAATGAGCAGTTCTTC
.	.	TRBJ1-6	TRBV7-9	CASSPVGQSNSPLHF	TGTGCCAGCTCCCCGGTGGGGCAGTCTAATTCACCCCTCCACTTT
TRBD1	.	TRBJ1-5	TRBV7-9	CASSRGTGDQPQHF	TGTGCCAGCAGCCGGGGGACAGGGGATCAGCCCCAGCATTTT
.	once	TRBJ2-5	TRBV28	CASSSTGQETQYF	TGTGCCAGCAGTTCGACAGGACAAGAGACCCAGTACTTC
.	.	TRBJ2-7	TRBV6-5	CASTNPRGQTYEQYF	TGTGCCAGCACTAACCCACGTGGGCAGACCTACGAGCAGTACTTC
TRBD2	.	TRBJ2-1	TRBV7-7	CASSLAGAYNEQFF	TGTGCTAGCAGCTTAGCGGGGGCCTACAATGAGCAGTTCTTC
.	.	TRBJ2-7	TRBV28	CASSFSANEQYF	TGTGCCAGCAGTTTCTCGGCTAACGAGCAGTACTTC
.	once	TRBJ2-7	TRBV6-5	CASRPTWQSYEQYF	TGTGCCAGCAGGCCGACTTGGCAGTCCTACGAGCAGTACTTC
.	.	TRBJ2-5	TRBV6-5	CASSYYLGQRQETQYF	TGTGCCAGCAGTTACTATTTGGGACAAAGGCAAGAGACCCAGTACTTC
.	.	TRBJ1-6	TRBV7-2	CASSLGSGSLNSPLHF	TGTGCCAGCAGCTTAGGCAGCGGGAGCCTTAATTCACCCCTCCACTTT
.	.	TRBJ1-2	TRBV10-3	CAISETLNYGYTF	TGTGCCATCAGTGAGACACTTAACTATGGCTACACCTTC
TRBD1	.	TRBJ1-3	TRBV30	CAWIGQGNFAGNTIYF	TGTGCCTGGATTGGACAGGGGAACTTTGCTGGAAACACCATATATTTT
.	.	TRBJ2-5	TRBV15	CATSRDRVSQETQYF	TGTGCCACCAGCAGAGATAGGGTCAGCCAAGAGACCCAGTACTTC
TRBD1	.	TRBJ1-5	TRBV18	CASSAGTGGNQPQHF	TGTGCCAGCTCAGCCGGGACAGGAGGCAATCAGCCCCAGCATTTT
.	.	TRBJ2-5	TRBV4-2	CASSQLGNEETQYF	TGTGCCAGCAGCCAACTCGGCAATGAAGAGACCCAGTACTTC
.	.	TRBJ1-5	TRBV28	CASSFGGAGQPQHF	TGTGCCAGCAGTTTTGGGGGGGCTGGGCAGCCCCAGCATTTT
.	.	TRBJ2-5	TRBV18	CASSPGPTQETQYF	TGTGCCAGCTCACCAGGACCGACTCAAGAGACCCAGTACTTC
.	.	TRBJ2-1	TRBV25-1	CASSDWTGIADEQFF	TGTGCCAGCAGTGACTGGACGGGGATAGCGGATGAGCAGTTCTTC
.	few	TRBJ1-6	TRBV10-3	CAISGPAPSSPLHF	TGTGCCATCAGTGGCCCGGCGCCGAGTTCACCCCTCCACTTT
.	.	TRBJ1-5	TRBV7-2	CASSLVGWEPQHF	TGTGCCAGCAGCTTAGTGGGGTGGGAGCCCCAGCATTTT
TRBD1	.	TRBJ2-7	TRBV30	CAWSGTGGFYEQYF	TGTGCCTGGAGTGGGACAGGGGGTTTCTACGAGCAGTACTTC
.	.	TRBJ1-5	TRBV7-8	CASSSRTLENNQPQHF	TGTGCCAGCAGCTCTCGGACGCTAGAGAACAATCAGCCCCAGCATTTT
.	.	TRBJ2-5	TRBV18	CASSPPVGETQYF	TGTGCCAGCTCACCACCGGTGGGTGAGACCCAGTACTTC
.	.	TRBJ2-1	TRBV28	CASSRGGGTYNEQFF	TGTGCCAGCAGTCGGGGAGGGGGGACCTACAATGAGCAGTTCTTC
.	.	TRBJ1-5	TRBV6-1	CASSERETHNQPQHF	TGTGCCAGCAGTGAGAGGGAAACCCACAATCAGCCCCAGCATTTT
TRBD1	.	TRBJ1-2	TRBV18	CASSPRTGVDYGYTF	TGTGCCAGCTCACCCCGGACAGGGGTGGACTATGGCTACACCTTC
.	.	TRBJ1-1	TRBV6-6	CASSYSRNTEAFF	TGTGCCAGCAGTTACTCCCGGAACACTGAAGCTTTCTTT
.	.	TRBJ1-2	TRBV24-1	CATSDWEGETYGYTF	TGTGCCACCAGTGATTGGGAAGGGGAGACCTATGGCTACACCTTC
.	.	TRBJ2-5	TRBV11-2	CASSLTGTQYF	TGTGCCAGCAGCCTGACAGGGACCCAGTACTTC
.	.	TRBJ1-5	TRBV12-3/TRBV12-4	CASSPTEDQPQHF	TGTGCCAGCAGCCCGACAGAGGACCAGCCCCAGCATTTT
.	.	TRBJ2-5	TRBV27	CASSLSGYGETQYF	TGTGCCAGCAGTTTATCGGGGTACGGAGAGACCCAGTACTTC
.	.	TRBJ2-2	TRBV5-1	CASSLSGTNTGELFF	TGCGCCAGCAGCTTGAGTGGGACGAACACCGGGGAGCTGTTTTTT